This entry lists 2 T cell receptor beta chains sequenced from one sample in a study of tumor and adjacent non-tumor tissue in lung cancer. Three rounds of nested PCR, following a modified ARM-PCR protocol, produced the TCRbeta library. TCRdb independently ran MiXCR on the multiplex PCR reads; one entry per CDR3 protein. The sample contains 91,000 or so distinct CDR3 sequences, 65% to 75% of which appear only once. The template was RNA from unsorted bulk tissue. Input material: lung tumor tissue. Receptors originate from a man in his fifties or sixties with non-small cell lung cancer.

Notes on this clonotype: One end of the junction is discordant with germline, which a read error may explain. The V gene is TRBV5-5, the J gene TRBJ2-1; D is ambiguous. Per germline, CDR1 SGHKS and CDR2 YYEKEE (reference sequence). CDR3 length equals 15 residues. CDR3 amino acids: CGSSVGVVGRNEQFF. The DNA of the CDR3 is TGTGGCAGCAGCGTTGGCGTTGTAGGACGCAATGAGCAGTTCTTC.

To note about this clonotype: At one of its ends the junction is not consistent with the germline gene, which may arise from a read error. The chain employs TRBV29-1 and TRBJ2-5; unclear D gene. Germline V gene sequence: CDR1 SQVTM, CDR2 ANQGSEA. CDR3 length: 15 residues. Here the CDR3 reads CSIERVGLPQETQYF. The CDR3 region has the DNA TGCAGCATTGAAAGGGTGGGTTTACCTCAAGAGACCCAGTACTTC.